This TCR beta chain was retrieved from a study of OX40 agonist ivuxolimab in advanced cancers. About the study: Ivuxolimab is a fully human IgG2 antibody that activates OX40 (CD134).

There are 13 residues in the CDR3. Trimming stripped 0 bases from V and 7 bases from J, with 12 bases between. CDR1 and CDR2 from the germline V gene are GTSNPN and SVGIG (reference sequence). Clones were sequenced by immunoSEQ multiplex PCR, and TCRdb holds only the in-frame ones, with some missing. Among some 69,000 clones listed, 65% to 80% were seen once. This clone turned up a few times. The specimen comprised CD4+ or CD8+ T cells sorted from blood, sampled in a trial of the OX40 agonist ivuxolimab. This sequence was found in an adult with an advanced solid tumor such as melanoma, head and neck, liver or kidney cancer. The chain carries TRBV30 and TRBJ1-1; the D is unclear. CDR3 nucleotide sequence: TGTGCCTGGAGTGTACGGGTTAATGGTGAAGCTTTCTTT. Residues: CAWSVRVNGEAFF.